Detailed here is one T cell receptor beta chain. The sample belongs to a study of OX40 agonist ivuxolimab in advanced cancers. Sequencing was performed with immunoSEQ multiplex PCR; in TCRdb, only in-frame clones are kept and a portion is missing. The sample contains about 32,000 clones, 84% of which appear only once. In germline, CDR1 is GTSNPN, CDR2 SVGIG (reference sequence). CDR3 size: 11 residues. Trimming shortened V by 5 bases and J by 6 bases, and 9 bases separated the two germline ends. This chain joins TRBV30 and TRBJ2-3; TRBD2 is a possible D gene (5 bases). Sequencing was performed on CD4+ or CD8+ T cells sorted from blood, taken in a trial of the OX40 agonist ivuxolimab. This TCR came from an adult with an advanced solid tumor such as melanoma, head and neck, liver or kidney cancer. As DNA, the CDR3 is TGTGCCTGGGAGACGGGGGATACGCAGTATTTT. It is translated as CAWETGDTQYF.